The 27 T cell receptor beta chains below come from one sample, sequenced in a study of T cells in Graves' hyperthyroidism and ophthalmopathy. What was amplified from RNA transcripts were TCR beta CDR3 regions. First-round RT-PCR of the TCR CDR3 relied on the HTBI primer set. TCRdb reprocessed the multiplex PCR reads with MiXCR, giving one entry per CDR3 protein. The sample yields 500,000 or so distinct CDR3 sequences, 17% seen once. The sequenced material came from blood. These receptors were obtained from a woman in her late teens or twenties with Graves' ophthalmopathy.

This clonotype has a count of ten or more. This chain connects TRBV28 to TRBJ2-7; 10 bases are shared with TRBD2. This CDR3 region has 16 residues. Germline V gene data show CDR1 as MDHEN and CDR2 as SYDVKM. J lost 3 bases, V lost 5 bases, and 10 bases had no gene match. The CDR3 region is CASSPLAGEKVYEQYF. Here the CDR3 DNA reads TGTGCCAGCAGTCCTCTAGCGGGAGAAAAGGTCTACGAGCAGTACTTC.

The chain carries TRBV9 and TRBJ2-1, with D maybe TRBD2 (5 bases). Trimming shortened V by 4 bases and J by 10 bases, and 15 bases separated the two germline ends. CDR1 and CDR2 (germline): SGDLS, YYNGEE. The CDR3 loop spans 13 amino acids. The CDR3 spells CASSFRLGEEQFF. CDR3 coding DNA: TGTGCCAGCAGCTTTCGCCTGGGAGAGGAGCAGTTCTTC.

In this sample, this clonotype turned up many times. V is TRBV30 and J is TRBJ2-2, with D perhaps TRBD1 (5 bases). Germline V gene lookup returns CDR1 GTSNPN and CDR2 SVGIG (reference sequence). V was trimmed by 3 bases and J by 1 base, leaving 9 bases between them. The CDR3 has 14 amino acids. CDR3 bases: TGTGCCTGGAGATCTGACAGGAACACCGGGGAGCTGTTTTTT. Residues: CAWRSDRNTGELFF.

The chain's CDR3 is CASTSPAGDYGYTF. Here the CDR3 DNA reads TGTGCCAGCACCTCTCCTGCAGGGGACTATGGCTACACCTTC. The chain joins TRBV5-4 to TRBJ1-2; TRBD1 is a possible D gene (6 bases). The CDR3 contains 14 residues. Germline values: CDR1 SGHNT, CDR2 YYREEE (reference sequence). V was shortened by 6 bases and J by 3 bases, with 15 bases between the two germline ends.

This chain links TRBV14 with TRBJ2-7; weak D call: TRBD1 (6 bases). Germline V gene data show CDR1 as SGHDN and CDR2 as FVKESK. The CDR3 length is 14 residues. V lost 1 base to trimming and J lost 5 bases, with 12 bases between them. CDR3 amino acids: CASSQAGVTHEQYF. CDR3 DNA sequence: TGTGCCAGCAGCCAAGCAGGGGTAACCCACGAGCAGTACTTC. Together with reference TRBV14 and TRBJ2-7, the CDR3 gives the full variable domain: EAGVTQFPSHSVIEKGQTVTLRCDPISGHDNLYWYRRVMGKEIKFLLHFVKESKQDESGMPNNRFLAERTGGTYSTLKVQPAELEDSGVYFCASSQAGVTHEQYFGPGTRLTVT.

Ten or more counts support this clonotype. V usage is TRBV7-6 and J usage is TRBJ2-1; 9 bases agree with TRBD2. The germline gives CDR1 SGHVS, CDR2 FNYEAQ. V lost 1 base, J lost 8 bases, and 6 bases stayed unmatched. This CDR3 has 15 amino acids. CDR3 amino acids: CASSLGGGGVDEQFF. CDR3 DNA: TGTGCCAGCAGCTTAGGGGGCGGGGGGGTCGATGAGCAGTTCTTC.

This clonotype has ten or more counts. The chain employs TRBV30 and TRBJ1-1; TRBD1 matches 8 bases. The CDR3 loop spans 16 amino acids. Germline CDR1 reads GTSNPN; CDR2 reads SVGIG (reference sequence). The J segment lost 0 bases and the V segment lost 8 bases, leaving 14 bases of the junction unmatched. DNA of the CDR3: TGTGCCAGGACGCCTGGGACAGGCGAAATGAACACTGAAGCTTTCTTT. Amino acid sequence: CARTPGTGEMNTEAFF.

At least ten counts were recorded for this clonotype. The chain links TRBV11-2 to TRBJ2-3; 10 bases line up with TRBD2. Germline assignment: CDR1 SGHAT and CDR2 FQNNGV. The ends lost 5 bases at V and 2 bases at J; junction bases unmatched: 7. This CDR3 spans 16 amino acids. The CDR3 region has the DNA TGTGCCAGCAGCACCTGGACTAGCGGCCCCACAGATACGCAGTATTTT. This encodes CASSTWTSGPTDTQYF.

This clonotype was counted ten times or more. The V gene is TRBV2, the J gene TRBJ2-3; perhaps TRBD2 as D (5 bases). CDR3 length: 15 amino acids. Germline CDR1 SNHLY, CDR2 FYNNEI. V was pared by 6 bases and J by 4 bases, with 17 bases between. CDR3 loop: CASSRAASNPDTQYF. For the CDR3, the DNA is TGTGCCAGCAGCCGAGCGGCTAGTAACCCAGATACGCAGTATTTT.

This clonotype has a count of ten or more. V is TRBV12-3 or TRBV12-4 and J is TRBJ2-3; D perhaps matches TRBD2 (6 bases). V was clipped by 6 bases and J by 1 base, with 14 bases between them. This CDR3 has 15 amino acids. CDR3 sequence: CASSDIAEGTDTQYF. CDR3 bases: TGTGCCAGCAGCGACATAGCGGAGGGCACAGATACGCAGTATTTT.

This clonotype was seen repeatedly, ten times or more. The chain links TRBV28 to TRBJ1-5, with D perhaps matching TRBD1 (6 bases). The CDR3 totals 15 residues. V was cut by 2 bases and J by 2 bases, with 10 bases left in between. Germline CDR1 MDHEN, CDR2 SYDVKM. The DNA of the CDR3 is TGTGCCAGCAGTTTAACAGGGAGTGGCAATCAGCCCCAGCATTTT. Its translation: CASSLTGSGNQPQHF.

The chain couples TRBV5-1 to TRBJ1-2; D might be TRBD1 (6 bases). CDR3 length: 16 residues. Trimming removed 0 bases from V and 4 bases from J, with 16 bases in between. Germline values: CDR1 SGHRS, CDR2 YFSETQ. The CDR3, as DNA: TGCGCCAGCAGCTTGGACCCCGGGGGGCTGGGCTATGGCTACACCTTC. Amino acid sequence: CASSLDPGGLGYGYTF.

The chain couples TRBV27 to TRBJ2-2; D may be TRBD2 (6 bases). CDR3 length: 14 residues. Germline V lookup: CDR1 MNHEY, CDR2 SMNVEV (reference sequence). V lost 5 bases and J lost 5, with 12 bases in between. DNA for the CDR3: TGTGCCAGCAGTCCGGGAGAAAGGACCGGGGAGCTGTTTTTT. Amino acids: CASSPGERTGELFF.

In this sample, this clonotype turned up a few times. The chain is built from TRBV24-1 and TRBJ2-7, with D hard to call. Per germline, CDR1 KGHDR and CDR2 SFDVKD. CDR3 length equals 11 residues. The ends were cut back, 4 bases at V and 7 bases at J, with 7 bases in the middle. The CDR3 here is CATSDHLEQYF. CDR3 DNA: TGTGCCACCAGTGACCACTTGGAGCAGTACTTC.

This clonotype was seen only a few times. This chain joins TRBV27 and TRBJ2-6; weak D call: TRBD1 (5 bases). CDR3 length: 16 residues. Germline V CDR1 and CDR2: MNHEY, SMNVEV (reference sequence). V was shortened by 8 bases and J by 2 bases, with 16 bases between the two germline ends. The DNA for the CDR3 is TGTGCCAGCTATCCCTTAGGGGATCCTGGGGCCAACGTCCTGACTTTC. Encoded protein: CASYPLGDPGANVLTF. The full variable domain, completed using reference TRBV27 and TRBJ2-6, is EAQVTQNPRYLITVTGKKLTVTCSQNMNHEYMSWYRQDPGLGLRQIYYSMNVEVTDKGDVPEGYKVSRKEKRNFPLILESPSPNQTSLYFCASYPLGDPGANVLTFGAGSRLTVL.

V is TRBV19 and J is TRBJ1-4; 9 bases map to TRBD1. The CDR3 spans 14 residues. CDR1 and CDR2 (germline): LNHDA, SQIVND (reference sequence). Trimming took 7 bases from V and 7 from J; bases not matched to a gene: 7. The CDR3 sequence is CASKPGTGPEKLFF. CDR3 DNA sequence: TGTGCCAGTAAGCCTGGGACAGGGCCTGAAAAACTGTTTTTT.

The rearrangement uses TRBV4-1 and TRBJ2-2; D tentatively fits TRBD1 or TRBD2 (5 bases each). The CDR3 consists of 17 residues. V lost 1 base, J lost 0 bases, and 12 bases lay in between. Per germline, CDR1 MGHRA and CDR2 YSYEKL. The CDR3 DNA follows: TGCGCCAGCAGCCAAGGGGGGTTGGGGACGAACACCGGGGAGCTGTTTTTT. It is translated as CASSQGGLGTNTGELFF.

Ten or more counts support this clonotype. The gene calls are TRBV7-9 and TRBJ2-5; D perhaps matches TRBD2 (6 bases). Trimming took off 7 bases at V and 1 base at J, with 22 bases between the two ends. This CDR3 comprises 17 residues. The V gene's germline CDR1 is SEHNR and CDR2 FQNEAQ (reference sequence). The CDR3 DNA reads TGTGCCAGCAACTCCGCAGCTGGGGGGTACCTCCAAGAGACCCAGTACTTC. It yields the protein CASNSAAGGYLQETQYF.

This clonotype showed up just a few times. The chain employs TRBV3-1 and TRBJ1-1, with 9 bases identical to TRBD1. V gave up 7 bases and J gave up 0 bases; unmatched junction bases: 12. CDR3 size: 17 residues. Germline V gene data show CDR1 as LGHDT and CDR2 as YNNKEL (reference sequence). CDR3 DNA sequence: TGTGCCAGCAATGGAAGGACAGGGGACTTCATGAACACTGAAGCTTTCTTT. It codes for CASNGRTGDFMNTEAFF.

This clonotype was recorded at least ten times. The rearrangement uses TRBV7-2 and TRBJ2-6, with D possibly matching TRBD1 (5 bases). Trimming removed 5 bases from V and 2 bases from J, with 16 bases in between. Germline V gene lookup returns CDR1 SGHTA and CDR2 FQGNSA. The length of the CDR3 is 17 residues. The CDR3 region has the DNA TGTGCCAGCAGCGCCAACGCCAGGGCCACTGGGGCCAACGTCCTGACTTTC. Protein product: CASSANARATGANVLTF.

This clonotype was seen many times. This rearrangement joins TRBV7-2 to TRBJ2-2, with D uncertain. The CDR3 totals 13 residues. Germline V gene sequence: CDR1 SGHTA, CDR2 FQGNSA. V was pared by 5 bases and J by 4 bases, with 8 bases between. CDR3 nucleotide sequence: TGTGCCAGCAGCCATAGTCCCACCGGGGAGCTGTTTTTT. Protein product: CASSHSPTGELFF.

This clonotype has at least ten counts. The chain recombines TRBV3-1 with TRBJ1-2, with D perhaps TRBD1 (5 bases). V lost 2 bases and J 4 bases, leaving 11 bases between the germline ends. The CDR3 consists of 14 residues. Germline-derived CDR1 and CDR2 are LGHDT and YNNKEL (reference sequence). The CDR3 loop is CASSQKGEVYGYTF. CDR3 bases: TGTGCCAGCAGCCAAAAAGGGGAGGTCTATGGCTACACCTTC.

This clonotype appeared many times. The chain couples TRBV20-1 to TRBJ2-7; D uncertain. The V gene lost 1 base and the J gene lost 2 bases, with 0 bases spanning the gap. The CDR3 sequence is 10 residues long. Germline V CDR1 and CDR2: DFQATT, SNEGSKA (reference sequence). The CDR3 DNA reads TGCAGTGCTAGAGCCTACGAGCAGTACTTC. Translated, it gives CSARAYEQYF.

This clonotype came up a few times. The chain has TRBV15 and TRBJ1-1; D is unresolved. Trimming left V 0 bases short and J 1 base short, with 9 bases between. This CDR3 comprises 15 residues. The germline V gene encodes CDR1 LNHNV and CDR2 YYDKDF (reference sequence). The DNA for the CDR3 is TGTGCCACCAGCAGAGACCGGGGTGGGAACACTGAAGCTTTCTTT. Translation gives CATSRDRGGNTEAFF.

The V and J genes are TRBV24-1 and TRBJ2-2; 10 bases map to TRBD2. Germline V gives CDR1 KGHDR, CDR2 SFDVKD. This CDR3 spans 15 amino acids. With 6 bases clipped from V and 7 bases from J, the junction kept 7 bases outside the gene matches. The CDR3 nucleotides are TGTGCCACCAGTACTCTAGCGGGAGCCGTCGGGGAGCTGTTTTTT. Translated, it gives CATSTLAGAVGELFF.

In its sample, this clonotype was seen many times. The chain has TRBV7-9 and TRBJ2-4, with TRBD1 as a possible D gene (6 bases). The CDR3 spans 14 residues. V dropped 5 bases and J dropped 6 bases, with 14 bases sitting between them. Per germline, CDR1 SEHNR and CDR2 FQNEAQ (reference sequence). The chain's CDR3 is CASSPPDRINIQYF. The DNA for the CDR3 is TGTGCCAGCAGCCCCCCGGACAGAATAAACATTCAGTACTTC.

This clonotype came up a few times. The chain couples TRBV5-1 to TRBJ2-1; no clear D gene. Germline values: CDR1 SGHRS, CDR2 YFSETQ. The CDR3 is made up of 15 amino acids. The V end lost 5 bases, the J end lost 1 base, and 13 bases lay between the germline ends. CDR3 coding DNA: TGCGCCAGCAGACTTTCGTCGGCGTCCTACAATGAGCAGTTCTTC. This gives the protein CASRLSSASYNEQFF.